This T cell receptor (beta chain) comes out of a study of T cells in Graves' hyperthyroidism and ophthalmopathy. General study points: The model predicted ophthalmopathy a median roughly 6.5 months before onset.

This clonotype occurred once. Its target is unknown. The junction departs from the called germline gene at one end, perhaps through a read error. Amplification of TCR beta CDR3 regions was performed using RNA transcripts as template. HTBI primers drove first-round RT-PCR of the TCR CDR3. From the multiplex PCR reads, TCRdb called clonotypes with MiXCR, one entry per CDR3 protein. The sample includes some 600,000 distinct CDR3 sequences, 14% of them seen just once. The CDR3 contains 13 residues. CDR1 MNHEY and CDR2 SMNVEV come from the germline V gene (reference sequence). This chain links TRBV27 with TRBJ2-5; D is uncertain. Material for sequencing was blood. This TCR derives from a woman in her twenties or thirties with Graves' hyperthyroidism that later progressed to Graves' ophthalmopathy. CDR3 loop: CASKPTTAETQYF. DNA for the CDR3: TGTGCCAGCAAACCCACTACTGCAGAGACCCAGTACTTT.